Presented here are 5 T cell receptor beta chains from one specimen sequenced in a study of T cells in Graves' hyperthyroidism and ophthalmopathy. There were TCR beta CDR3 regions amplified from RNA transcripts. An initial round of RT-PCR targeting the TCR CDR3 relied on the HTBI primer set. MiXCR, applied by TCRdb to the multiplex PCR reads, yields one record per CDR3 protein. The table lists 500,000 or so distinct CDR3 sequences, about a sixth of them singletons, with around 17% in the top ten. The specimen sequenced was blood. These receptors were obtained from a woman younger than 30 with Graves' ophthalmopathy.

The sample holds a few counts of this clonotype. This sequence joins TRBV27 and TRBJ2-1, with 8 nucleotides matching TRBD2. V dropped 5 bases and J dropped 3; count of bases not matched to a gene: 3. Per germline, CDR1 MNHEY and CDR2 SMNVEV (reference sequence). This CDR3 has 14 amino acids. CDR3: CASSMGLGYNEQFF. CDR3 in DNA: TGTGCCAGCAGTATGGGACTAGGCTACAATGAGCAGTTCTTC.

This clonotype showed up many times. CDR3 coding DNA: TGCAGTGTGCAGGGGCCAGGAAAGACCCAGTACTTC. Its translation is CSVQGPGKTQYF. This chain connects TRBV20-1 to TRBJ2-5; the D gene is possibly TRBD1 (6 bases). Germline V gene data show CDR1 as DFQATT and CDR2 as SNEGSKA (reference sequence). This CDR3 spans 12 amino acids. The ends were cut back, 7 bases at V and 6 bases at J, with 15 bases in the middle.

Many counts were recorded for this clonotype. V gene TRBV20-1 combines with J gene TRBJ2-3, with D tentatively TRBD1 (6 bases). V was pared by 0 bases and J by 0 bases, with 13 bases between. CDR1 is DFQATT and CDR2 is SNEGSKA in the germline V gene (reference sequence). The CDR3 is made up of 16 amino acids. The CDR3 DNA reads as TGCAGTGCTAGAGATTCGGCCAGGGGCAGCACAGATACGCAGTATTTT. This gives the protein CSARDSARGSTDTQYF.

In this sample, this clonotype turned up a few times. The V call is TRBV6-1, the J call TRBJ1-2; perhaps TRBD1 as D (6 bases). Germline V gives CDR1 MNHNS, CDR2 SASEGT. The CDR3 totals 15 residues. Trimming took off 5 bases at V and 4 bases at J, with 17 bases between the two ends. CDR3 amino acids: CASSWIQGSLYGYTF. The CDR3 region has the DNA TGTGCCAGCAGTTGGATACAGGGTTCGCTCTATGGCTACACCTTC.

This clonotype was observed many times. This chain joins TRBV27 and TRBJ1-1; D unresolved. Trimming took 6 bases from V and 6 from J, leaving 17 bases between them. Looked up from germline, CDR1 is MNHEY and CDR2 is SMNVEV (reference sequence). CDR3 size: 14 residues. The CDR3 here is CASRPRGIGAEAFF. In nucleotides, the CDR3 is TGTGCCAGCAGACCCCGAGGGATCGGAGCTGAAGCTTTCTTT.